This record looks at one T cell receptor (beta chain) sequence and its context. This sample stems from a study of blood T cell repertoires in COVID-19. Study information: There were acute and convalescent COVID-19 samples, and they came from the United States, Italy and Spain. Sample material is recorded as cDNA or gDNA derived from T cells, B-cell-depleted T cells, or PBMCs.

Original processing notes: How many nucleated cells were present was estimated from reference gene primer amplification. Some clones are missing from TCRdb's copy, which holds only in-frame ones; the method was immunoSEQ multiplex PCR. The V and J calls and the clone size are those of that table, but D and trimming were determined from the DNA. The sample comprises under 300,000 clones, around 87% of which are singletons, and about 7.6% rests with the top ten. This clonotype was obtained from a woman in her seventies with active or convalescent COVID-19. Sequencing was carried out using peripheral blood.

CDR3 nucleotide sequence: TGTGCCAGCAGTTCACTCATGAACACTGAAGCTTTCTTT. It codes for CASSSLMNTEAFF. The chain carries TRBV6-6 and TRBJ1-1; D uncertain. Germline V lookup: CDR1 MNHNY, CDR2 SVGAGI (reference sequence). V dropped 4 bases and J dropped 0 bases, with 6 bases sitting between them. The CDR3 has 13 residues.